The present T cell receptor (beta chain) was sequenced within a study of CD8 T cells in ankylosing spondylitis. Germline values: CDR1 DFQATT, CDR2 SNEGSKA (reference sequence). V shed 2 bases and J shed 5 bases, with 10 bases lying between them. CDR3 size: 13 residues. This clonotype turned up a few times. MiXCR was run by TCRdb on the 5' RACE reads, yielding one entry per CDR3 protein. The table has about 220,000 distinct CDR3 sequences, roughly 25% seen once. The source material was blood, either unsorted or a sorted T cell fraction (not recorded which). This receptor was obtained from a male donor with ankylosing spondylitis or in good health (not recorded which). The gene calls are TRBV20-1 and TRBJ1-5; D unresolved. CDR3 region: CSARSVTDQPQHF. CDR3 bases: TGCAGTGCTAGATCGGTCACCGATCAGCCCCAGCATTTT.